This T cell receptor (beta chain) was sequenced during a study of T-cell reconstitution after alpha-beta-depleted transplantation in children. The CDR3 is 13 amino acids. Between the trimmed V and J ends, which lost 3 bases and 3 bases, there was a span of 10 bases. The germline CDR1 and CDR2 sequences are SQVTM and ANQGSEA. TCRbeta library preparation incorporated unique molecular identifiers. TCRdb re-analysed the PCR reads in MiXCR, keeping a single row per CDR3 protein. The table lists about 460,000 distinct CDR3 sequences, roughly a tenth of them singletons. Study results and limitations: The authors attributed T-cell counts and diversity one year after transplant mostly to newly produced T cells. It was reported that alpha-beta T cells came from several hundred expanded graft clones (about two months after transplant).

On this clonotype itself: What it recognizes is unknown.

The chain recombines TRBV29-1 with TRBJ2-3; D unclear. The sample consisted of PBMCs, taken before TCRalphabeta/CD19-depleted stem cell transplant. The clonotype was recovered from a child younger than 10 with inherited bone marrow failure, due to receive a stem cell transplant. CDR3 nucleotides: TGCAGCGTTGAGCCCGAGAGGACAGATACGCAGTATTTT. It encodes CSVEPERTDTQYF.